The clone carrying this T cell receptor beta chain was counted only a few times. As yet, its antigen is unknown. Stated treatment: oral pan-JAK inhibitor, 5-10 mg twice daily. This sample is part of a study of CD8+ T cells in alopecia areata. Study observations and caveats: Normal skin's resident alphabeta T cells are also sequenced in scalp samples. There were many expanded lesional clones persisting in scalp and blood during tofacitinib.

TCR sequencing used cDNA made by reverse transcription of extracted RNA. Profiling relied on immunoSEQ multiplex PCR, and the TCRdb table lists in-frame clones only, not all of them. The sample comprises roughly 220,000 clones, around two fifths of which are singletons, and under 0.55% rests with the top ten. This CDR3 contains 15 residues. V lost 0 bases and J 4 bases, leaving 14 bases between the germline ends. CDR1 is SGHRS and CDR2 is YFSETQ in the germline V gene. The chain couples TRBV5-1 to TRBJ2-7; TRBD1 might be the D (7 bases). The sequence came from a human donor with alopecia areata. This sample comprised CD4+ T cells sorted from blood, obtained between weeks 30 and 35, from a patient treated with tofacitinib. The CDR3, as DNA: TGCGCCAGCAGCTTGGAGACAGGGACTGTGTACGAGCAGTACTTC. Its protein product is CASSLETGTVYEQYF.